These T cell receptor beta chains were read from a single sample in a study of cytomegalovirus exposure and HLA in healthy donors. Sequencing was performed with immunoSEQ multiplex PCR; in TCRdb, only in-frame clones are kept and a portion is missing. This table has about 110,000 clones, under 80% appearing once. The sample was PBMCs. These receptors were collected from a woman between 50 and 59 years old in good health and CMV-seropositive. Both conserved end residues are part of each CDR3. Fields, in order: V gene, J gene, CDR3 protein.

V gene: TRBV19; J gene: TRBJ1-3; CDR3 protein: CASSSDIRSGNTIYF
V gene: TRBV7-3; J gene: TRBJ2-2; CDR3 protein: CASSPDTYNTGELFF
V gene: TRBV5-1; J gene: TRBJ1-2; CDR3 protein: CASSLGGNSYGYTF
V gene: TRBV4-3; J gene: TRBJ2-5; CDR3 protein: CANSTDRGGEETQYF
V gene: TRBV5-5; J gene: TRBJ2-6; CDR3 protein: CASSLAGLAGANVLTF
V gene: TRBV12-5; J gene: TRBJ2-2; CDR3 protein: CASGLGLSTGELFF
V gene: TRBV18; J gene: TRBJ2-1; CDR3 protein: CASSPGLAGEDEQFF
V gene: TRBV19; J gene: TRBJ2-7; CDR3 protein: CASRSGSSYEQYF
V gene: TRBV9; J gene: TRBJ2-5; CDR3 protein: CASSTYDREETQYF
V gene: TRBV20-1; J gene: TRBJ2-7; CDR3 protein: CSASGPYEQYF
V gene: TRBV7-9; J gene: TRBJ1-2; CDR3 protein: CASSLEGGYGYTF